This T cell receptor beta chain was identified during a study of cytomegalovirus exposure and HLA in healthy donors (dated by TCRdb to about 2017). A note on the overall study: A later analysis indicated that the roughly 130 validation repertoires were generated on the platform also employed for the 700 or so repertoires of the first cohort. The study was designed to test whether signatures of past pathogen exposure could be identified by cataloging public T cell receptors. A separate validation cohort of about 110 different subjects was used in addition to the roughly 670-subject first cohort. To predict cytomegalovirus infection status, the study brought together high-throughput TCR immunosequencing, statistical association of individual TCRs with disease status, and machine learning. Study-wide findings and limitations: A later analysis found that TCRs clustered in the first cohort also tended to co-occur in the 120 validation repertoires, with 94% of cluster scores above 0. In the study, some 160 TCR beta chains were listed as associated with cytomegalovirus. In both the original and validation cohorts, the classifier was reported to diagnose cytomegalovirus status with high specificity and sensitivity. According to the authors, the approach could potentially be generalized to other disease states and immunological phenotypes. In vitro tests confirmed that a few of the cytomegalovirus-associated TCR beta chains recognize cytomegalovirus antigens. The validation cohort had no HLA typing available for a later analysis, so co-occurrence within that cohort was assessed over all 110 or so repertoires. Across donors, most TCR sequences were observed very rarely, whereas some public TCRs were present in many individuals.

The donors were included in the validation cohort of over a hundred subjects, a group kept apart from the approximately 690-subject first cohort. Library preparation employed the immunoSEQ multiplex PCR assay. The study's processing was this. To diagnose cytomegalovirus status from the catalog of TCR beta chain sequences, a statistical classification framework was built. The immuneACCESS repertoire file appears here via TCRdb, limited to in-frame rearrangements. These files lack a portion of the clones; in checked studies, under half of the deficit traces to unresolved V genes, and the cause of the others is not known. The DNA was the basis for D and trimming; V, J and clone size are from that table. For this sample there are 220,000 or so clones; about nine tenths appear just once. The top ten constitute approximately 0.99% of the sample. The germline V gene (reference sequence) provides CDR1 SEHNR and CDR2 FQNEAQ. The CDR3 goes from the cysteine to the phenylalanine over 14 residues. Only the CDR3 DNA is retained, 42 bases long and in frame from the first base. V is cut back by 7 bases and J by 0 bases, with 5 bases in the junction unmatched.

With regard to this clone: The specificity of this receptor is unknown. Qualities for individual bases were not recorded, and no much larger clone is one base off.

This sequence uses TRBV7-9 and TRBJ1-2, with 7 junctional bases fitting TRBD1. The material sequenced was PBMCs. The clonotype originates from a young woman in good health and CMV-seronegative. The sequenced DNA is TGTGCCAGCACCAGGGACAGCTCTAACTATGGCTACACCTTC. Its translation reads: CASTRDSSNYGYTF. When the CDR3 is completed using the reference TRBV7-9 and TRBJ1-2 genes on either side, the full variable domain is DTGVSQNPRHKITKRGQNVTFRCDPISEHNRLYWYRQTLGQGPEFLTYFQNEAQLEKSRLLSDRFSAERPKGSFSTLEIQRTEQGDSAMYLCASTRDSSNYGYTFGSGTRLTVV.